The next 14 T cell receptor beta chains were all read from a single sample in a study of cytomegalovirus exposure and HLA in healthy donors. The PCR ran on 60 Vbeta and 13 Jbeta primers. Assay: immunoSEQ multiplex PCR; the TCRdb copy retains only in-frame clones and omits some. The repertoire holds around 120,000 clones, roughly 88% seen once, with about 1.8% in the top ten. The source material was PBMCs. The receptors were gathered from a boy aged 10-17 years in good health and CMV-seronegative.

This clone was found once. The CDR3 loop reads CATSKLPGYEQFF. CDR3 nucleotides: TGTGCCACCAGTAAACTCCCGGGATATGAGCAGTTCTTC. The V and J genes are TRBV15 and TRBJ2-1; D might be TRBD2 (5 bases). Between the trimmed V and J ends, which lost 6 bases and 8 bases, there was a span of 14 bases. Germline V gene lookup returns CDR1 LNHNV and CDR2 YYDKDF (reference sequence). This CDR3 comprises 13 residues.

This clone was observed a few times. The chain recombines TRBV6-1 with TRBJ1-2; D call uncertain. In germline, CDR1 is MNHNS, CDR2 SASEGT. V was trimmed by 3 bases and J by 8 bases, leaving 16 bases between them. The CDR3 extends over 14 amino acids. CDR3 amino acids: CASSDPPAWAGYTF. CDR3 bases: TGTGCCAGCAGTGACCCCCCGGCCTGGGCGGGCTACACCTTC.

The chain couples TRBV7-9 to TRBJ1-1; D is undetermined. V lost 1 base and J lost 3, with 12 bases in between. Germline-derived CDR1 and CDR2 are SEHNR and FQNEAQ (reference sequence). CDR3 length: 15 amino acids. This CDR3 is CASSLVPGWDTEAFF. In DNA form, the CDR3 reads TGTGCCAGCAGCTTAGTCCCAGGTTGGGACACTGAAGCTTTCTTT.

This chain uses TRBV9 with TRBJ2-2; D unclear. The CDR3 is 15 amino acids. V was pared by 2 bases and J by 1 base, with 9 bases between. Germline-derived CDR1 and CDR2 are SGDLS and YYNGEE. CDR3 nucleotide sequence: TGTGCCAGCAGCGTCCCCGCAGTGAACACCGGGGAGCTGTTTTTT. The encoded protein is CASSVPAVNTGELFF.

The J gene is TRBJ2-4, the V gene TRBV6-4; TRBD2 might be the D (6 bases). V shed 0 bases and J shed 1 base, with 10 bases lying between them. This CDR3 is 16 amino acids long. CDR1 MRHNA and CDR2 SNTAGT come from the germline V gene. The CDR3 sequence: CASSDSGRWAKNIQYF. The DNA for the CDR3 is TGTGCCAGCAGTGACTCGGGGAGGTGGGCCAAAAACATTCAGTACTTC.

The V gene is TRBV2, the J gene TRBJ1-3; 9 bases match TRBD1. The CDR3 runs to 16 residues. The trim removed 2 bases at V and 6 bases at J, leaving 8 bases unmatched. From germline, CDR1 is SNHLY and CDR2 FYNNEI. CDR3 nucleotides: TGTGCCAGCAGTGAATGGGTACAGGGGGCTGAAAACACCATATATTTT. Protein: CASSEWVQGAENTIYF.

The V gene is TRBV15, the J gene TRBJ2-3, with D possibly matching TRBD2 (8 bases). Trimming pared 8 bases from V and 6 bases from J, leaving 21 bases between. CDR3 length: 15 amino acids. The germline V gene encodes CDR1 LNHNV and CDR2 YYDKDF (reference sequence). The CDR3 is CATGGREGAGDTQYF. The DNA for the CDR3 is TGTGCCACCGGCGGCCGGGAGGGGGCAGGGGATACGCAGTATTTT.

CDR3 amino acids: CASSPRQGSSSYEQYF. CDR3 nucleotides: TGTGCCAGCTCACCGCGACAGGGGAGTAGCTCCTACGAGCAGTACTTC. This chain joins TRBV18 and TRBJ2-7; TRBD1 agrees at 8 bases. The CDR3 sequence is 16 residues long. The V and J ends lost 3 bases and 0 bases, in that order; junction bases with no gene match: 7. Germline lookup yields CDR1 KGHSH and CDR2 LQKENI. Combining the CDR3 with reference TRBV18 and TRBJ2-7 gives the whole variable domain NAGVMQNPRHLVRRRGQEARLRCSPMKGHSHVYWYRQLPEEGLKFMVYLQKENIIDESGMPKERFSAEFPKEGPSILRIQQVVRGDSAAYFCASSPRQGSSSYEQYFGPGTRLTVT.

V and J are TRBV2 and TRBJ1-5; no clear D gene. Germline assignment: CDR1 SNHLY and CDR2 FYNNEI. V was clipped by 3 bases and J by 6 bases, with 18 bases between them. The CDR3 spans 16 residues. The CDR3 region is CASSDLLTANGQPQHF. The CDR3 nucleotides read TGTGCCAGCAGTGACTTGTTAACAGCTAATGGTCAGCCCCAGCATTTT.

This sequence joins TRBV4-2 and TRBJ2-7; a possible D gene is TRBD1 (5 bases). The V end lost 1 base, the J end lost 0 bases, and 13 bases lay between the germline ends. The germline CDR1 and CDR2 sequences are LGHNA and YNFKEQ. CDR3 length: 16 residues. The CDR3 DNA reads TGTGCCAGCAGCCAAGGATTACAGGAGAGCTCCTACGAGCAGTACTTC. This translates into CASSQGLQESSYEQYF.

The rearrangement links TRBV5-5 to TRBJ2-7; D perhaps matches TRBD1 (5 bases). Germline V CDR1 and CDR2: SGHKS, YYEKEE (reference sequence). The ends were cut back, 4 bases at V and 4 bases at J, with 6 bases in the middle. This CDR3 contains 11 residues. The CDR3 protein is CASSRGYEQYF. The CDR3 DNA sequence: TGTGCCAGCAGCAGGGGTTACGAGCAGTACTTC.

This rearrangement joins TRBV5-1 to TRBJ2-3, with 7 positions matching TRBD1. The CDR3 extends over 14 amino acids. Germline V gene data show CDR1 as SGHRS and CDR2 as YFSETQ. After removal of 2 bases from V and 3 bases from J, the junction contained 3 bases not matched to a gene. CDR3 region: CASSLYRGTDTQYF. For the CDR3, the DNA is TGCGCCAGCAGCTTATACAGGGGTACAGATACGCAGTATTTT.

The rearrangement uses TRBV4-2 and TRBJ2-1; 7 nucleotides agree with TRBD1. V gave up 0 bases and J gave up 3 bases; unmatched junction bases: 2. Germline CDR1 LGHNA, CDR2 YNFKEQ. The CDR3 totals 15 residues. CDR3 region: CASSQDRDSYNEQFF. CDR3 coding DNA: TGTGCCAGCAGCCAAGACCGGGACAGCTACAATGAGCAGTTCTTC.

The chain couples TRBV27 to TRBJ2-7; tentative D call: TRBD1 (5 bases). CDR1 and CDR2 (germline): MNHEY, SMNVEV (reference sequence). The CDR3 runs 17 residues. V lost 0 bases and J lost 3, with 18 bases in between. CDR3 sequence: CASSLSDPDTEYYEQYF. In nucleotides, the CDR3 is TGTGCCAGCAGTTTATCGGATCCGGACACGGAATACTACGAGCAGTACTTC.